This T cell receptor (beta chain) was identified during a study of T cells in Graves' hyperthyroidism and ophthalmopathy. Whole-study results and caveats: Also found in blood were most expanded thyroid clonotypes above 0.001.

It was RNA transcripts that yielded the amplified TCR beta CDR3 regions. TCR CDR3 underwent first-round RT-PCR with the HTBI primer set. Each CDR3 protein gets one entry after TCRdb re-called the multiplex PCR reads with MiXCR. The sample carries 350,000 to 400,000 distinct CDR3 sequences, about 19% recorded once. The CDR3 is 15 amino acids. The germline CDR1 and CDR2 sequences are SEHNR and FQNEAQ (reference sequence). The V end lost 0 bases, the J end lost 1 base, and 9 bases lay between the germline ends. Those patients with uncontrolled infection, other autoimmune disease, pregnancy or lactation were excluded. For the diagnoses, clinical symptoms, serum thyroxine and TRAb, thyroid ultrasound and orbital computed tomography were used. This clonotype was seen at least ten times. Its antigen remains unidentified.

This TCR was sampled from a woman between 18 and 30 years old with Graves' hyperthyroidism. Sequencing was carried out using blood. The rearrangement joins TRBV7-9 to TRBJ1-1, with D unclear. CDR3 residues: CASSLAQAGNTEAFF. The DNA of the CDR3 is TGTGCCAGCAGCTTAGCGCAAGCGGGGAACACTGAAGCTTTCTTT. Supplemented by reference TRBV7-9 and TRBJ1-1, the full variable domain reads DTGVSQNPRHKITKRGQNVTFRCDPISEHNRLYWYRQTLGQGPEFLTYFQNEAQLEKSRLLSDRFSAERPKGSFSTLEIQRTEQGDSAMYLCASSLAQAGNTEAFFGQGTRLTVV.